This T cell receptor (beta chain) was retrieved from a study of blood T cell repertoires in COVID-19. Overall study context: The United States, Italy and Spain provided the acute and convalescent COVID-19 samples. From T cells, B-cell-depleted T cells, or PBMCs came the material, which was cDNA or gDNA.

The CDR3 sequence is 16 residues long. The V segment lost 0 bases and the J segment 8 bases; nucleotides outside the gene matches: 5. Germline V gene lookup returns CDR1 MNHEY and CDR2 SVGEGT. The method was immunoSEQ multiplex PCR; TCRdb's version includes in-frame clones alone and lacks a portion of them. The sample yields under 300,000 clones, less than 90% seen once. The chain links TRBV6-2 or TRBV6-3 to TRBJ2-1; 12 bases line up with TRBD2. Material for sequencing was peripheral blood. The sequence came from a woman in her 70s with COVID-19, enrolled during active disease. CDR3 residues: CASSYSLTSGGDEQFF. DNA for the CDR3: TGTGCCAGCAGTTACTCTCTGACTAGCGGGGGAGATGAGCAGTTCTTC.